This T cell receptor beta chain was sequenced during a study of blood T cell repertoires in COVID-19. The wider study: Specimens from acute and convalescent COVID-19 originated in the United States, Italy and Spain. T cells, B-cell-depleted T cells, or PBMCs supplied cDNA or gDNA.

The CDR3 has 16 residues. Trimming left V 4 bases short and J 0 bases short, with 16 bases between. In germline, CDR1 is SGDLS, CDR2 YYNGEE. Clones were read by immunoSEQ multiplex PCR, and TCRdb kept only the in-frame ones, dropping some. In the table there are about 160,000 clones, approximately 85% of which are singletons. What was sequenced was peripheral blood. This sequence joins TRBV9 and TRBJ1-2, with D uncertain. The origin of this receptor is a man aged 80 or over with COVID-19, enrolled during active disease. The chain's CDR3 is CASSSSNPGSNYGYTF. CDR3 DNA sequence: TGTGCCAGCAGCTCTAGTAATCCGGGTTCTAACTATGGCTACACCTTC.